Each of the 28 T cell receptor beta chains below was sequenced from the same sample in a study of siplizumab effects on memory and regulatory T cells. TCRdb's copy holds only in-frame clones and misses some; the assay was immunoSEQ multiplex PCR. The sample yields roughly 100,000 clones, over 85% seen once. The sequencing input was CD8+ T cells sorted from blood. The receptors shown here come from a human donor in good health.

This sequence joins TRBV29-1 and TRBJ1-1; 12 bases agree with TRBD1. This CDR3 is built from 12 residues. The germline CDR1 and CDR2 sequences are SQVTM and ANQGSEA. V lost 6 bases to trimming and J lost 10 bases; unmatched junction nucleotides: 6. The DNA of the CDR3 is TGCAGCGTCCGGGACAGGGGGCAAGGAGCTTTCTTT. Encoded protein: CSVRDRGQGAFF.

The gene calls are TRBV11-3 and TRBJ2-1; TRBD2 might be the D (7 bases). Germline V gene data show CDR1 as SGHNT and CDR2 as YENEEA. The CDR3 loop spans 16 amino acids. V dropped 3 bases and J dropped 0 bases, with 12 bases sitting between them. The DNA of the CDR3 is TGTGCCAGCAGCTTTGGCGGGGGCGACTCCTACAATGAGCAGTTCTTC. Encoded protein: CASSFGGGDSYNEQFF.

The chain links TRBV11-3 to TRBJ2-7, with TRBD1 matching over 7 bases. This CDR3 contains 18 residues. Unmatched junction bases numbered 21, after V lost 4 bases and J lost 6 bases. Germline CDR1 and CDR2: SGHNT and YENEEA. The CDR3 DNA follows: TGTGCCAGCAGCTCGACTACACTCAAATTTCCGACAGGGCTCGAGCAGTACTTC. Translated, it gives CASSSTTLKFPTGLEQYF.

The J gene is TRBJ1-5, the V gene TRBV5-1; D might be TRBD1 (5 bases). Per the germline V gene, CDR1 is SGHRS and CDR2 is YFSETQ. V lost 0 bases and J lost 4, with 5 bases in between. The CDR3 spans 13 residues. The CDR3, as DNA: TGCGCCAGCAGCTTGGGACAGAATCAGCCCCAGCATTTT. It codes for CASSLGQNQPQHF.

The J gene is TRBJ1-1, the V gene TRBV11-3; D remains unclear. Deletions cut 1 base from V and 6 bases from J, with 3 bases between. Germline V gives CDR1 SGHNT, CDR2 YENEEA. This CDR3 region has 11 residues. Here the CDR3 DNA reads TGTGCCAGCAGCTTAGGTTCTGAAGCTTTCTTT. Translated: CASSLGSEAFF.

V is TRBV4-1 and J is TRBJ2-1, with D perhaps TRBD2 (6 bases). The germline CDR1 and CDR2 sequences are MGHRA and YSYEKL. The germline V and J ends were trimmed by 2 bases and 8 bases, with 16 bases remaining between them. The CDR3 length is 15 residues. CDR3 nucleotide sequence: TGCGCCAGCAGCCAATCCAGGAGGGGAGACGATGAGCAGTTCTTC. Translating it yields CASSQSRRGDDEQFF.

The rearrangement links TRBV7-6 to TRBJ2-3; possible D gene TRBD2, 6 bases. CDR3 length: 15 residues. The ends were cut back, 5 bases at V and 4 bases at J, with 16 bases in the middle. From germline, CDR1 is SGHVS and CDR2 FNYEAQ. The CDR3 sequence is CASSEGREESDTQYF. CDR3 DNA: TGTGCCAGCAGCGAGGGGCGGGAAGAGTCAGATACGCAGTATTTT. Using reference TRBV7-6 and TRBJ2-3 for the parts outside the CDR3, the full variable domain is GAGVSQSPRYKVTKRGQDVALRCDPISGHVSLYWYRQALGQGPEFLTYFNYEAQQDKSGLPNDRFSAERPEGSISTLTIQRTEQRDSAMYRCASSEGREESDTQYFGPGTRLTVL.

This chain links TRBV7-6 with TRBJ1-2; TRBD1 is a possible D gene (5 bases). Germline CDR1 SGHVS, CDR2 FNYEAQ. V shed 5 bases and J shed 3 bases, with 13 bases lying between them. CDR3 length: 14 residues. The CDR3 spells CASSQTDTDYGYTF. CDR3 nucleotides: TGTGCCAGCAGCCAGACGGACACGGACTATGGCTACACCTTC.

The rearrangement joins TRBV6-1 to TRBJ2-7, with D perhaps TRBD1 (5 bases). The CDR3 totals 14 residues. V shed 3 bases and J shed 2 bases, with 11 bases lying between them. CDR1 MNHNS and CDR2 SASEGT come from the germline V gene. The CDR3 region is CASSEIRATYEQYF. The CDR3 DNA reads TGTGCCAGCAGTGAGATCAGGGCGACCTACGAGCAGTACTTC.

J is TRBJ2-2 and V is TRBV9; 7 bases fit TRBD2. The V gene's germline CDR1 is SGDLS and CDR2 YYNGEE. J was trimmed by 4 bases and V by 2 bases; bases with no gene match: 2. The CDR3 runs to 14 residues. The CDR3 reads CASSVGGSTGELFF. As DNA, the CDR3 is TGTGCCAGCAGCGTGGGAGGGAGCACCGGGGAGCTGTTTTTT.

This clone has a single count. V gene TRBV13 combines with J gene TRBJ1-2; tentatively, D is TRBD1 (5 bases). Looked up from germline, CDR1 is PRHDT and CDR2 is FYEKMQ (reference sequence). Trimming shortened V by 5 bases and J by 1 base, and 11 bases separated the two germline ends. This CDR3 comprises 14 residues. The CDR3 DNA is TGTGCCAGCAGCCGGGGACGGGTTAACTATGGCTACACCTTC. Its translation: CASSRGRVNYGYTF.

The chain uses TRBV19 and TRBJ1-1; D possibly corresponds to TRBD1 (5 bases). The CDR3 length is 17 residues. V was clipped by 0 bases and J by 1 base, with 15 bases between them. The germline CDR1 and CDR2 sequences are LNHDA and SQIVND (reference sequence). CDR3: CASSIDRAAGENTEAFF. As DNA, the CDR3 is TGTGCCAGTAGTATAGATCGGGCAGCGGGGGAGAACACTGAAGCTTTCTTT.

The chain uses TRBV5-6 and TRBJ2-7; D call uncertain. The CDR3 is made up of 16 amino acids. Germline V lookup: CDR1 SGHDT, CDR2 YYEEEE. The ends were cut back, 4 bases at V and 1 base at J, with 18 bases in the middle. CDR3 amino acids: CASSPKLLTQSYEQYF. The CDR3 DNA reads as TGTGCCAGCAGCCCGAAACTACTGACACAATCCTACGAGCAGTACTTC.

This clone was seen a single time. The rearrangement joins TRBV21-1 to TRBJ2-5; TRBD2 was called by the table and not checked on the DNA. TRBV21-1 represents a pseudogene. The CDR3 length is 14 residues. This CDR3 reads CARGTSGGEETQYF. CDR3 nucleotide sequence: TGTGCCAGAGGGACTAGCGGGGGGGAGGAGACCCAGTACTTC.

The chain carries TRBV10-2 and TRBJ2-1, with D uncertain. This CDR3 contains 14 residues. V was cut by 4 bases and J by 1 base, with 8 bases left in between. Germline CDR1 is WSHSY and CDR2 is SAAADI. The CDR3 protein is CASSVSVSYNEQFF. The CDR3 region has the DNA TGCGCCAGCAGTGTGTCTGTTTCCTACAATGAGCAGTTCTTC.

The sample holds one count of this clone. The chain recombines TRBV9 with TRBJ2-1, with TRBD2 as a possible D gene (5 bases). This CDR3 has 12 amino acids. The germline gives CDR1 SGDLS, CDR2 YYNGEE. Trimming removed 0 bases from V and 11 bases from J, with 9 bases in between. This CDR3 is CASSVAGGQQFF. The CDR3 DNA reads as TGTGCCAGCAGCGTAGCTGGCGGGCAGCAGTTCTTC.

The gene calls are TRBV10-2 and TRBJ2-5; TRBD2 matches 7 bases. The V segment lost 3 bases and the J segment 5 bases; nucleotides outside the gene matches: 6. Germline CDR1 WSHSY, CDR2 SAAADI. This CDR3 is 14 amino acids long. CDR3 residues: CASSEVTSAETQYF. CDR3 nucleotides: TGCGCCAGCAGTGAAGTTACTAGCGCCGAGACCCAGTACTTC.

The chain links TRBV4-2 to TRBJ1-2; the match to TRBD1 covers 7 bases. After removal of 0 bases from V and 8 bases from J, the junction contained 6 bases not matched to a gene. The CDR3 totals 14 residues. Germline V gene sequence: CDR1 LGHNA, CDR2 YNFKEQ. CDR3 loop: CASSQDLQGWGYTF. DNA of the CDR3: TGTGCCAGCAGCCAAGATTTACAGGGGTGGGGCTACACCTTC.

The chain couples TRBV30 to TRBJ2-1, with 7 bases lining up with TRBD1. Trimming removed 4 bases from V and 8 bases from J; junction bases left unmatched: 2. The CDR3 consists of 11 residues. Germline CDR1 GTSNPN, CDR2 SVGIG (reference sequence). This chain's CDR3 is CAWTGGHEQFF. The CDR3 DNA is TGTGCCTGGACAGGGGGACATGAGCAGTTCTTC.

The chain couples TRBV18 to TRBJ2-6; 9 bases are a match to TRBD1. Germline CDR1 is KGHSH and CDR2 is LQKENI. Trimming took 4 bases from V and 2 from J; bases not matched to a gene: 12. This CDR3 comprises 19 residues. CDR3 sequence reads: CASSRPYGQGLPGANVLTF. The CDR3 DNA reads TGTGCCAGCTCACGTCCCTATGGACAGGGGCTTCCTGGGGCCAACGTCCTGACTTTC.

The CDR3 nucleotides read TGTGCCAGCAGCTTGCGCAGCGCCACGCCGGGGCAGTACTTC. As protein: CASSLRSATPGQYF. The V call is TRBV5-5, the J call TRBJ2-7; D gene unclear. The CDR3 covers 14 residues. The germline CDR1 and CDR2 sequences are SGHKS and YYEKEE (reference sequence). The ends were cut back, 1 base at V and 9 bases at J, with 17 bases in the middle.

The V and J genes are TRBV2 and TRBJ1-1; maybe TRBD1 (5 bases). With 6 bases removed from V and 3 bases from J, the gap between germline ends came to 8 bases. CDR3 length equals 12 residues. The germline V gene encodes CDR1 SNHLY and CDR2 FYNNEI. The CDR3: CASSQGYTEAFF. The CDR3 DNA is TGTGCCAGCAGCCAGGGTTACACTGAAGCTTTCTTT.

This clone was picked up one time. The chain joins TRBV4-1 to TRBJ1-1, with 9 bases aligning to TRBD1. This CDR3 has 16 residues. V shed 4 bases and J 5 bases; nucleotides not matched to a gene: 11. CDR1 and CDR2 from the germline V gene are MGHRA and YSYEKL. CDR3 protein: CASSPFTGGRGTEAFF. CDR3 coding DNA: TGCGCCAGCAGCCCCTTTACAGGGGGCAGGGGTACTGAAGCTTTCTTT.

The chain has TRBV6-1 and TRBJ1-4; D is unclear. The germline gives CDR1 MNHNS, CDR2 SASEGT. Trimming pared 2 bases from V and 0 bases from J, leaving 10 bases between. The CDR3 spans 16 residues. CDR3 bases: TGTGCCAGCAGTGAATTCGTAAGGGCAACTAATGAAAAACTGTTTTTT. Its translation is CASSEFVRATNEKLFF.

The genes are TRBV7-8 and TRBJ1-5, with TRBD1 matching over 7 bases. The length of the CDR3 is 15 residues. Germline loops: CDR1 SGHVS, CDR2 FQNEAQ. J lost 5 bases, V lost 5 bases, and 9 bases had no gene match. Written as DNA, the CDR3 is TGTGCCAGCAGCAACATCATGCAGGGGGATCAGCCCCAGCATTTT. It is translated as CASSNIMQGDQPQHF.

The chain carries TRBV5-6 and TRBJ2-7, with a tentative D call TRBD1 (6 bases). Germline V gene sequence: CDR1 SGHDT, CDR2 YYEEEE. Trimming shortened V by 0 bases and J by 1 base, and 8 bases separated the two germline ends. CDR3 length: 14 residues. The CDR3 coding sequence is TGTGCCAGCAGCTTGGGGCAGGGGTCCTACGAGCAGTACTTC. The encoded protein is CASSLGQGSYEQYF.

This clone was picked up a small number of times. V is TRBV6-1 and J is TRBJ2-2, with D perhaps assigned TRBD1 or TRBD2 (5 bases each). The germline V gene has CDR1 MNHNS and CDR2 SASEGT. Trimming pared 2 bases from V and 3 bases from J, leaving 13 bases between. The CDR3 runs 16 residues. In DNA form, the CDR3 reads TGTGCCAGCAGTGAATGGGGGTTAGGGGACACCGGGGAGCTGTTTTTT. This encodes CASSEWGLGDTGELFF.

V usage is TRBV7-9 and J usage is TRBJ1-2; D is perhaps TRBD1 (6 bases). Looked up from germline, CDR1 is SEHNR and CDR2 is FQNEAQ (reference sequence). V was shortened by 2 bases and J by 3 bases, with 22 bases between the two germline ends. The CDR3 is 18 amino acids. CDR3 protein: CASSLMGAAGRSDYGYTF. The CDR3 DNA sequence: TGTGCCAGCAGCTTAATGGGGGCAGCGGGGAGGTCCGACTATGGCTACACCTTC.